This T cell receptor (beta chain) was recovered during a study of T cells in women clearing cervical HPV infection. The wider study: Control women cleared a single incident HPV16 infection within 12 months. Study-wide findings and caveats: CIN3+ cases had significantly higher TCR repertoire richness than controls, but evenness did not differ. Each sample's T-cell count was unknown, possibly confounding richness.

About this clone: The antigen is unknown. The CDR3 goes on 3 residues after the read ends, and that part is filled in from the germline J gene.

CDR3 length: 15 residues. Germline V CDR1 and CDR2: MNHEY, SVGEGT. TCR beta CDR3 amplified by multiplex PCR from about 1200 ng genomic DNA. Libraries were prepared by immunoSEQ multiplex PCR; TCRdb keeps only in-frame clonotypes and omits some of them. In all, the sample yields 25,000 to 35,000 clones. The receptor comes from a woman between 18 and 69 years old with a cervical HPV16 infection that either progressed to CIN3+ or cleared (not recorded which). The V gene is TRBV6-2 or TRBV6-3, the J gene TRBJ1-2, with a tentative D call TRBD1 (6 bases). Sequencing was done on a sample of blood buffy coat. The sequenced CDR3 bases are TGTGCCAGCAGTTACCCCCGGTCACAGGGTTACGAC. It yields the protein CASSYPRSQGYD. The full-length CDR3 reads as CASSYPRSQGYDYTF.